The 2 T cell receptor beta chains given below trace back to one sample, sequenced in a study of T cell responses to AZD1222 COVID-19 vaccine. Profiling relied on immunoSEQ multiplex PCR, and the TCRdb table lists in-frame clones only, not all of them. The sample shows some 110,000 clones, 80% to 90% of them seen only once. The sample consisted of peripheral blood, taken on day 0 of AZD1222 vaccination. The receptors were sampled from an adult in good health.

The V call is TRBV10-3, the J call TRBJ2-5; D gene unclear. This CDR3 has 12 amino acids. The germline V gene encodes CDR1 ENHRY and CDR2 SYGVKD. Trimming pared 4 bases from V and 1 base from J, leaving 4 bases between. The CDR3 is CAISGAQETQYF. CDR3 sequence (DNA): TGTGCCATCAGTGGGGCCCAAGAGACCCAGTACTTC.

Concerning this clone itself: This sample also contains other DNA sequences that code for the same CDR3. The gene calls are TRBV9 and TRBJ1-6, with 8 bases fitting TRBD1. V dropped 2 bases and J dropped 7; count of bases not matched to a gene: 5. The length of the CDR3 is 15 residues. The germline V gene has CDR1 SGDLS and CDR2 YYNGEE. Here the CDR3 DNA reads TGTGCCAGCAGCGTTGGACAGGGTGGCAATTCACCCCTCCACTTT. Protein product: CASSVGQGGNSPLHF.